A single T cell receptor beta chain is shown here with its context. Its specificity is unknown. This record belongs to a study of OX40 agonist ivuxolimab in advanced cancers. Data came from immunoSEQ multiplex PCR; TCRdb stores just in-frame clones and leaves some out. Found here are about 62,000 clones, about 83% of them singletons; the top ten hold under 0.8%. Study-level results: Compared with CD4+, CD8+ T cells on average had more expanded clones.

The source was CD4+ or CD8+ T cells sorted from blood, collected in a trial of the OX40 agonist ivuxolimab. The receptor's source is an adult with an advanced solid tumor such as melanoma, head and neck, liver or kidney cancer.

CDR3 region: CASSPGQPRGTQYF. The DNA for the CDR3 is TGTGCCAGCAGCCCGGGACAGCCCAGGGGGACGCAGTATTTT. The chain links TRBV14 to TRBJ2-3; 7 positions match TRBD1. Germline loops: CDR1 SGHDN, CDR2 FVKESK. V lost 4 bases and J lost 9; bases outside the gene matches: 10. The CDR3 is 14 residues long. The full variable domain, rest sourced from reference TRBV14 and TRBJ2-3, is EAGVTQFPSHSVIEKGQTVTLRCDPISGHDNLYWYRRVMGKEIKFLLHFVKESKQDESGMPNNRFLAERTGGTYSTLKVQPAELEDSGVYFCASSPGQPRGTQYFGPGTRLTVL.